This is a list of T cell receptor beta chains from one sample in a study of siplizumab effects on memory and regulatory T cells. Libraries were prepared by immunoSEQ multiplex PCR; TCRdb keeps only in-frame clonotypes and omits some of them. In the table there are roughly 100,000 clones, approximately 97% of which are singletons. Sequenced: naive CD4+ T cells sorted from blood. The receptors stem from a human donor in good health. Each CDR3 is given with its conserved first and last residue. The D gene is left open where the match is weak. For some rows the clone size is stated as once, few or many, or as a class when expanded; others skip it.

size	V	D	J	DNA	CDR3
-	TRBV4-3	-	TRBJ1-2	TGCGCCAGCAGCCAAGGGCCGTTGTCCGCCTATGGCTACACCTTC	CASSQGPLSAYGYTF
-	TRBV28	-	TRBJ1-1	TGTGCCAGCAGTTTATTTCAGGGCACTGAAGCTTTCTTT	CASSLFQGTEAFF
once	TRBV28	-	TRBJ2-7	TGTGCCAGCAACTTCAGACCCTACGAGCAGTACTTC	CASNFRPYEQYF
-	TRBV19	-	TRBJ2-7	TGTGCCAGTACGGCAGGGCGTAGCAAGGAGCAGTACTTC	CASTAGRSKEQYF
-	TRBV10-1	-	TRBJ2-1	TGCGCCAGCAGGACGACAGGAACCTACAATGAGCAGTTCTTC	CASRTTGTYNEQFF
once	TRBV5-3	-	TRBJ2-3	TGTGCCAGAAGCTTGGTCCTGAGCGCAGATACGCAGTATTTT	CARSLVLSADTQYF
-	TRBV28	-	TRBJ2-1	TGTGCCAGCCCTCCCACAGGGAATCCCATCAATGAGCAGTTCTTC	CASPPTGNPINEQFF
-	TRBV5-6	-	TRBJ1-3	TGTGCCAGCAGCTTGGGAGAAAACACCATATATTTT	CASSLGENTIYF
-	TRBV7-9	-	TRBJ1-2	TGTGCCAGCAGCTTAGCTGGCATAGACTATGGCTACACCTTC	CASSLAGIDYGYTF
-	TRBV15	-	TRBJ1-3	TGTGCCACCAGCTCTAAACTATCTGGAAACACCATATATTTT	CATSSKLSGNTIYF
-	TRBV13	TRBD1	TRBJ2-7	TGTGCCAGCAGCGTCGGGACAGGGCTTTCCGACGAGCAGTACTTC	CASSVGTGLSDEQYF
-	TRBV6-5	TRBD1	TRBJ1-2	TGTGCCAGCAGTTCCACAGGGGAACAGTATGGCTACACCTTC	CASSSTGEQYGYTF
-	TRBV6-1	-	TRBJ2-3	TGTGCCAGCAGCCTCACCAGGGCCGGCACAGATACGCAGTATTTT	CASSLTRAGTDTQYF
-	TRBV5-1	-	TRBJ2-3	TGCGCCAGCAGCTTGGCCGGGTGGGGTTCTAGCACAGATACGCAGTATTTT	CASSLAGWGSSTDTQYF
-	TRBV19	-	TRBJ1-2	TGTGCCAGTCGGCCCGAGTGGGGTTTCGACTATGGCTACACCTTC	CASRPEWGFDYGYTF
-	TRBV5-1	-	TRBJ1-5	TGCGCCAGCAGCTGGGAAAATCAGCCCCAGCATTTT	CASSWENQPQHF
-	TRBV6-1	-	TRBJ1-2	TGTGCCAGCAGAGAAGGTGGAATTCGTGATGGCTACACCTTC	CASREGGIRDGYTF
-	TRBV10-3	TRBD2	TRBJ2-5	TGTGCCATCAGTGAGAGAGCGGGGGAAGAGACCCAGTACTTC	CAISERAGEETQYF
-	TRBV7-2	-	TRBJ2-2	TGTGCCAGCAGCTTAGGAGGGTTGGGCACCGGGGAGCTGTTTTTT	CASSLGGLGTGELFF
once	TRBV5-1	TRBD2	TRBJ2-5	TGCGCCAGCAGCTTGGAACTAGCGGGGCAAGAGACCCAGTACTTC	CASSLELAGQETQYF
once	TRBV4-3	-	TRBJ1-1	TGCGCCAGCAGCCCCGACGGACGGGCCACTGAAGCTTTCTTT	CASSPDGRATEAFF
-	TRBV5-4	TRBD2	TRBJ2-3	TGTGCCAGCAGCCCAACTAGCGACCGCACAGATACGCAGTATTTT	CASSPTSDRTDTQYF
-	TRBV6-1	TRBD1	TRBJ2-7	TGTGCCACTGACAGGGATCGATACGAGCAGTACTTC	CATDRDRYEQYF
-	TRBV18	-	TRBJ1-5	TGTGCCAGCTCACCACTAGGGGGAGAGCCCCAGCATTTT	CASSPLGGEPQHF
-	TRBV10-1	-	TRBJ1-3	TGCGCCAGCAGGCCGGACTTCTCTGGAAACACCATATATTTT	CASRPDFSGNTIYF
once	TRBV4-1	-	TRBJ1-4	TGCGCCAGCAGCCAACTCCTTAAGGCACAGGGCGCAACTAATGAAAAACTGTTTTTT	CASSQLLKAQGATNEKLFF